Each of the 23 T cell receptor beta chains below was sequenced from the same sample in a study of CD8+CD57+ T cells in acquired aplastic anemia listed by TCRdb under 2018. The sequencer listed for this sample is Illumina HiSeq 2000. TCR beta VDJ combination and CDR3 sequence profiling used genomic DNA as the template. TCRdb's own reprocessing of the public reads used fastp at Q25 and MiXCR and kept productive beta chains. Rows matching on CDR3 protein sequence are summarized as one entry with the most common DNA and genes. The sample records approximately 190,000 distinct CDR3 sequences, roughly 64% of which are singletons. The ten largest clones take up 46% of the sample. The specimen sequenced was sorted CD4+, CD8+, or CD8+CD57+ T cells (not recorded which) from PBMCs. These receptors came from a human donor with severe aplastic anemia or a healthy control (not recorded which).

The rearrangement joins TRBV9 to TRBJ2-7; a weak D match, TRBD1 (6 bases). V lost 8 bases and J lost 0, with 12 bases in between. This CDR3 is built from 13 residues. CDR1 is SGDLS, CDR2 YYNGEE, per germline. Here the CDR3 reads CASSQDSSYEQYF. The DNA of the CDR3 is TGTGCCAGTAGCCAGGACAGCTCCTACGAGCAGTACTTC.

This clonotype was seen many times. The rearrangement links TRBV19 to TRBJ2-5; D remains ambiguous. V was cut by 8 bases and J by 2 bases, with 6 bases left in between. Germline loops: CDR1 LNHDA, CDR2 SQIVND (reference sequence). The CDR3 runs 11 residues. The CDR3 sequence is CASGFQETQYF. In DNA form, the CDR3 reads TGTGCCAGTGGATTTCAAGAGACCCAGTACTTC.

This clonotype was observed a handful of times. The rearrangement links TRBV25-1 to TRBJ2-7; 9 bases fit TRBD2. The germline V gene has CDR1 MGHDK and CDR2 SYGVNS. The ends lost 2 bases at V and 4 bases at J; junction bases unmatched: 15. The CDR3 spans 18 residues. DNA for the CDR3: TGTGCCAGCAGTGAACGATTCAATCTAGCGGGACGGGCGTACGAGCAGTACTTC. Protein: CASSERFNLAGRAYEQYF.

There are a few counts of this clonotype. This chain connects TRBV10-2 to TRBJ1-5; D is uncertain. V shed 7 bases and J shed 4 bases, with 14 bases lying between them. Germline lookup yields CDR1 WSHSY and CDR2 SAAADI. CDR3 length: 14 residues. In nucleotides, the CDR3 is TGCGCCAGCACCCAAAGCTCCGTTAATCAGCCCCAGCATTTT. Translating it yields CASTQSSVNQPQHF.

The CDR3 DNA reads TGTGCCAGCAGCCTGACGGGCCCCGAGAACGAGCAGTACTTC. Protein product: CASSLTGPENEQYF. The chain combines TRBV7-2 with TRBJ2-7; D is undetermined. From germline, CDR1 is SGHTA and CDR2 FQGNSA. V was cut by 5 bases and J by 5 bases, with 16 bases left in between. The CDR3 runs 14 residues.

CDR3 DNA sequence: TGTGCCAGCAGCCAAGGTCAAGGACAGGGGGAGCTGTTTTTT. Residues: CASSQGQGQGELFF. The rearrangement uses TRBV7-9 and TRBJ2-2; a possible D gene is TRBD1 (6 bases). Germline values: CDR1 SEHNR, CDR2 FQNEAQ (reference sequence). The CDR3 contains 14 residues. Trimming removed 5 bases from V and 8 bases from J, with 15 bases in between.

The sample holds many counts of this clonotype. V gene TRBV19 combines with J gene TRBJ1-2; no clear D gene. From germline, CDR1 is LNHDA and CDR2 SQIVND (reference sequence). V was pared by 0 bases and J by 8 bases, with 10 bases between. The CDR3 has 13 residues. CDR3 amino acids: CASSIENSWGYTF. DNA of the CDR3: TGTGCCAGTAGTATAGAGAACAGTTGGGGCTACACCTTC.

This clonotype was seen only once. The CDR3 reads CASSSQGARRIGRTDTQYF. CDR3 sequence (DNA): TGTGCCAGCAGCTCGCAGGGGGCCCGGCGGATAGGCCGCACAGATACGCAGTATTTT. The genes are TRBV7-2 and TRBJ2-3; 8 positions agree with TRBD1. Germline values: CDR1 SGHTA, CDR2 FQGNSA. V shed 4 bases and J 1 base; nucleotides not matched to a gene: 16. The CDR3 contains 19 residues. Full variable domain (outside the CDR3, taken from reference TRBV7-2 and TRBJ2-3): GAGVSQSPSNKVTEKGKDVELRCDPISGHTALYWYRQSLGQGLEFLIYFQGNSAPDKSGLPSDRFSAERTGGSVSTLTIQRTQQEDSAVYLCASSSQGARRIGRTDTQYFGPGTRLTVL.

This clonotype was detected only once. V usage is TRBV15 and J usage is TRBJ1-4, with D possibly matching TRBD1 (5 bases). Germline CDR1 is LNHNV and CDR2 is YYDKDF (reference sequence). The CDR3 consists of 14 residues. Between the trimmed V and J ends, which lost 3 bases and 5 bases, there was a span of 10 bases. CDR3 sequence (DNA): TGTGCCACCAGCAGCCGGGACTCGAATGAAAAACTGTTTTTT. It specifies CATSSRDSNEKLFF. The entire variable domain, with the rest obtained from reference TRBV15 and TRBJ1-4, is as follows: DAMVIQNPRYQVTQFGKPVTLSCSQTLNHNVMYWYQQKSSQAPKLLFHYYDKDFNNEADTPDNFQSRRPNTSFCFLDIRSPGLGDTAMYLCATSSRDSNEKLFFGSGTQLSVL.

This clonotype has a handful of counts. This chain joins TRBV2 and TRBJ2-5, with TRBD1 identical over 7 bases. The CDR3 sequence is 13 residues long. Trimming cost V 6 bases and J 7 bases; bases outside gene matches: 8. Germline CDR1 reads SNHLY; CDR2 reads FYNNEI. The chain's CDR3 is CASRVGQAGTQYF. CDR3 coding DNA: TGTGCCAGCAGGGTAGGACAGGCTGGGACCCAGTACTTC.

The V and J genes are TRBV10-3 and TRBJ1-6; possibly TRBD1 for D (5 bases). Germline lookup yields CDR1 ENHRY and CDR2 SYGVKD. This CDR3 comprises 16 residues. The germline V and J ends were trimmed by 8 bases and 7 bases, with 21 bases remaining between them. CDR3 bases: TGTGCCATCGCCCGGGACGGCCCATCCAAGAATTCACCCCTCCACTTT. It translates to CAIARDGPSKNSPLHF.

The chain recombines TRBV20-1 with TRBJ2-5, with 12 positions matching TRBD2. The germline V gene has CDR1 DFQATT and CDR2 SNEGSKA (reference sequence). J was trimmed by 4 bases and V by 5 bases; bases with no gene match: 20. The CDR3 totals 19 residues. The CDR3 loop reads CSARQRTSGEWESLETQYF. The CDR3 nucleotides read TGCAGTGCTCGACAACGGACTAGCGGGGAGTGGGAGTCGTTAGAGACCCAGTACTTC.

The rearrangement joins TRBV10-3 to TRBJ2-6; TRBD1 might be the D (5 bases). V shed 3 bases and J shed 0 bases, with 21 bases lying between them. The CDR3 extends over 20 amino acids. Germline V lookup: CDR1 ENHRY, CDR2 SYGVKD. The CDR3 DNA follows: TGTGCCATCAGTGATTTTACAGGCACCCGGCAACTCTCTGGGGCCAACGTCCTGACTTTC. Its protein is CAISDFTGTRQLSGANVLTF.

J is TRBJ2-5 and V is TRBV14; no definite D call. This CDR3 comprises 14 residues. V was shortened by 6 bases and J by 4 bases, with 15 bases between the two germline ends. The germline V gene has CDR1 SGHDN and CDR2 FVKESK. CDR3 coding DNA: TGTGCCAGCAGTATGACCGCTAGAATAGAGACCCAGTACTTC. Its protein product is CASSMTARIETQYF.

This clonotype was detected many times. V and J are TRBV7-6 and TRBJ2-1; no definite D call. Trimming pared 3 bases from V and 0 bases from J, leaving 6 bases between. Looked up from germline, CDR1 is SGHVS and CDR2 is FNYEAQ. This CDR3 spans 14 amino acids. CDR3 in amino acids: CASSLRSSYNEQFF. The CDR3 nucleotides are TGTGCCAGCAGCTTGAGAAGCTCCTACAATGAGCAGTTCTTC.

V usage is TRBV9 and J usage is TRBJ2-1; D ambiguous. With 0 bases removed from V and 9 bases from J, the gap between germline ends came to 7 bases. The germline V gene encodes CDR1 SGDLS and CDR2 YYNGEE. This CDR3 has 12 amino acids. As DNA, the CDR3 is TGTGCCAGCAGCGTAGGTGAGATTGAGCAGTTCTTC. It is translated as CASSVGEIEQFF.

Many counts were recorded for this clonotype. This chain joins TRBV27 and TRBJ2-7, with 15 bases matching TRBD2. This CDR3 region has 15 residues. J was trimmed by 5 bases and V by 4 bases; bases with no gene match: 3. The germline V gene encodes CDR1 MNHEY and CDR2 SMNVEV (reference sequence). As DNA, the CDR3 is TGTGCCAGCAGTTCGGGACTAGCGGGGGGTCACGAGCAGTACTTC. The encoded protein is CASSSGLAGGHEQYF.

The chain has TRBV15 and TRBJ2-5; the match to TRBD2 covers 12 bases. The CDR3 loop spans 14 amino acids. Germline CDR1 and CDR2: LNHNV and YYDKDF (reference sequence). Trimming cost V 5 bases and J 5 bases; bases outside gene matches: 3. The CDR3 region is CATSLAGGVETQYF. Written as DNA, the CDR3 is TGTGCCACCAGCCTAGCGGGAGGGGTGGAGACCCAGTACTTC.

This clonotype appeared a few times. The chain is built from TRBV7-9 and TRBJ2-1; D is possibly TRBD2 (5 bases). V dropped 0 bases and J dropped 0 bases, with 6 bases sitting between them. From germline, CDR1 is SEHNR and CDR2 FQNEAQ (reference sequence). The CDR3 contains 15 residues. CDR3 sequence reads: CASSLATSSYNEQFF. For the CDR3, the DNA is TGTGCCAGCAGCTTAGCTACTAGCTCCTACAATGAGCAGTTCTTC.

This clonotype occurred a few times. The V gene is TRBV7-9, the J gene TRBJ2-3, with a possible D match to TRBD1 (5 bases). Trimming removed 4 bases from V and 4 bases from J, with 12 bases in between. The germline CDR1 and CDR2 sequences are SEHNR and FQNEAQ (reference sequence). The CDR3 sequence is 14 residues long. CDR3 sequence reads: CASSSQGNADTQYF. For the CDR3, the DNA is TGTGCCAGCAGCTCCCAGGGTAACGCAGATACGCAGTATTTT.

This clonotype showed up many times. V is TRBV11-3 and J is TRBJ2-5; D gene uncertain. V gave up 0 bases and J gave up 4 bases, with 6 bases separating them. Looked up from germline, CDR1 is SGHNT and CDR2 is YENEEA. CDR3 length equals 13 residues. The CDR3 sequence is CASSLDAGETQYF. Here the CDR3 DNA reads TGTGCCAGCAGCTTAGACGCAGGAGAGACCCAGTACTTC.

The chain combines TRBV2 with TRBJ2-2; possible D gene TRBD2, 5 bases. The CDR3 is made up of 15 amino acids. Trimming cost V 8 bases and J 1 base, with 14 bases left between them. The germline V gene encodes CDR1 SNHLY and CDR2 FYNNEI. The DNA for the CDR3 is TGTGCCAGCCTTCGCACTGAGGGGAACACCGGGGAGCTGTTTTTT. It encodes CASLRTEGNTGELFF.

This clonotype showed up just a few times. The chain employs TRBV29-1 and TRBJ1-2; D may be TRBD1 (5 bases). The CDR3 has 14 residues. V lost 7 bases, J lost 4 bases, and 19 bases lay in between. Germline loops: CDR1 SQVTM, CDR2 ANQGSEA. CDR3 region: CSANLGSGTYGYTF. DNA for the CDR3: TGCAGCGCAAATCTAGGTTCGGGGACCTATGGCTACACCTTC.